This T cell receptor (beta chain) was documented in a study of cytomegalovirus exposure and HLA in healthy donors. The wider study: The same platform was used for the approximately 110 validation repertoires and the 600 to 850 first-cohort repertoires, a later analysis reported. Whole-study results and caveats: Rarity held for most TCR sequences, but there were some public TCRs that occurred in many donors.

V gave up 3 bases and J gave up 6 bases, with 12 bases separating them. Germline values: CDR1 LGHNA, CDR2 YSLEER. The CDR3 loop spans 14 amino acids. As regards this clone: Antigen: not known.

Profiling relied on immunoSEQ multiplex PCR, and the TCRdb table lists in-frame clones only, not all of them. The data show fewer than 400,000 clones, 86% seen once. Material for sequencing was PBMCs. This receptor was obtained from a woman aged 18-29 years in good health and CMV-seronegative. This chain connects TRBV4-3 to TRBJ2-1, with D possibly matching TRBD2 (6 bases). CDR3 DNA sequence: TGCGCCAGCAGCCAGAACCGGGACTCCAATGAGCAGTTCTTC. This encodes CASSQNRDSNEQFF.